One T cell receptor (beta chain) is described in this entry. As originally analysed: Nucleated cell counts were estimated from reference gene primer amplification. The assay was immunoSEQ multiplex PCR, and TCRdb's table has in-frame clones only and misses some. V, J and clone size were drawn from that table, and D and trimming were deduced from the DNA. The sample has 150,000 to 200,000 clones; more than 65% are singletons. These data originate in a study of blood T cell repertoires in COVID-19. Study information: The United States, Italy and Spain were the sources of the acute and convalescent COVID-19 samples.

The germline V gene has CDR1 LNHDA and CDR2 SQIVND (reference sequence). V lost 5 bases and J lost 9; bases outside the gene matches: 9. The CDR3 is 15 amino acids. The study assigned cohorts using participant-reported clinical history. What the recovered Cohort 3 donors had was two negative PCRs, clearance, or symptom resolution. Sequences were obtained from PBMCs or T cells enriched from blood (not recorded which). This TCR was recovered from a man in his fifties or sixties who had recovered from COVID-19. The chain recombines TRBV19 with TRBJ2-1; 11 bases are shared with TRBD2. As DNA, the CDR3 is TGTGCCAGTAGTCCAACTAGCGGGGGTAAGGTTGAGCAGTTCTTC. Protein: CASSPTSGGKVEQFF.